The sequence of this T cell receptor (beta chain) was determined in a study of metastatic and nonmetastatic thyroid tumors. No treatment had been given to any patient before thyroid surgery. With MiXCR, TCRdb called clones anew from the PCR reads. The sample carries 25,000 to 30,000 clones, around a quarter recorded once. The sample holds many counts of this clone. The source is a female donor with papillary thyroid cancer or a benign thyroid nodule (not recorded which). Some clones in this sample may be carry-over from other donors' samples. The sequencing input was blood.

This chain's CDR3 is CASSQVHNQPQHF. As DNA, the CDR3 is TGCGCCAGCAGCCAAGTTCACAATCAGCCCCAGCATTTT. This chain connects TRBV4-1 to TRBJ1-5; no clear D gene. The CDR3 runs to 13 residues. In germline, CDR1 is MGHRA, CDR2 YSYEKL. The ends were cut back, 1 base at V and 3 bases at J, with 4 bases in the middle.